This entry lists 24 T cell receptor beta chains sequenced from one sample in a study of T cells in localized non-small cell lung cancer. TCRdb's table, derived via immunoSEQ multiplex PCR, lists solely in-frame clones and lacks some. Here the sample spans under 35,000 clones, about 80% being singletons. Sequenced material: peripheral blood, taken before any cancer treatment. The source is a male donor aged 60 or older with stage II squamous cell lung carcinoma.

The V gene is TRBV15, the J gene TRBJ1-4; possibly TRBD1 for D (5 bases). Germline assignment: CDR1 LNHNV and CDR2 YYDKDF (reference sequence). Trimming cost V 6 bases and J 6 bases, with 11 bases left between them. The CDR3 runs to 13 residues. CDR3 residues: CATRGEGYEKLFF. CDR3 nucleotide sequence: TGTGCCACCAGAGGGGAAGGCTATGAAAAACTGTTTTTT.

This clone was observed a single time. The chain carries TRBV7-9 and TRBJ1-3, with D hard to call. This CDR3 has 14 residues. The germline gives CDR1 SEHNR, CDR2 FQNEAQ (reference sequence). V lost 0 bases, J lost 7 bases, and 10 bases lay in between. For the CDR3, the DNA is TGTGCCAGCAGCTTAGCGGCGGTAGTGAACACCATATATTTT. This codes for CASSLAAVVNTIYF.

The J gene is TRBJ1-4, the V gene TRBV5-5; TRBD1 aligns across 8 bases. The CDR3 runs 16 residues. In germline, CDR1 is SGHKS, CDR2 YYEKEE (reference sequence). V trimming: 4 bases; J trimming: 0 bases; junction bases outside the gene matches: 5. The CDR3 region is CASSPGTGTTNEKLFF. As DNA, the CDR3 is TGTGCCAGCAGCCCCGGGACAGGCACAACTAATGAAAAACTGTTTTTT.

The chain employs TRBV5-1 and TRBJ1-1; D unclear. The V end was cut by 4 bases, the J end by 4 bases, with 17 bases between. Germline CDR1 reads SGHRS; CDR2 reads YFSETQ. The CDR3 totals 15 residues. The CDR3 reads CASSKDGLEGTEAFF. The CDR3 DNA reads as TGCGCCAGCAGCAAAGACGGGCTGGAGGGCACTGAAGCTTTCTTT. Full variable domain (outside the CDR3, taken from reference TRBV5-1 and TRBJ1-1): KAGVTQTPRYLIKTRGQQVTLSCSPISGHRSVSWYQQTPGQGLQFLFEYFSETQRNKGNFPGRFSGRQFSNSRSEMNVSTLELGDSALYLCASSKDGLEGTEAFFGQGTRLTVV.

The chain joins TRBV6-1 to TRBJ2-7; the match to TRBD2 covers 7 bases. CDR3 size: 13 residues. The germline CDR1 and CDR2 sequences are MNHNS and SASEGT. Losses at the gene ends were 4 bases for V and 2 bases for J; bases not matched to a gene: 2. Written as DNA, the CDR3 is TGTGCCAGCAGTGCCGGGGGGACCTACGAGCAGTACTTC. Translating it yields CASSAGGTYEQYF.

A word on this clone: The limits of the CDR3 on the DNA are not certain, so only TCRdb's listed CDR3 is given. The J gene is TRBJ2-3, the V gene TRBV27. The CDR3 contains 15 residues when both ends are counted. Per the germline V gene, CDR1 is MNHEY and CDR2 is SMNVEV (reference sequence). The CDR3 sequence: CASSSSRGGTDTQYF.

This rearrangement joins TRBV7-8 to TRBJ1-2; D uncertain. The CDR3 has 17 amino acids. V lost 5 bases and J lost 4, with 23 bases in between. Looked up from germline, CDR1 is SGHVS and CDR2 is FQNEAQ. The DNA of the CDR3 is TGTGCCAGCAGCCCCCGGAACGGAGCCCTTTCAATCTATGGCTACACCTTC. Its translation: CASSPRNGALSIYGYTF.

This chain links TRBV5-1 with TRBJ1-1; possibly TRBD1 for D (6 bases). V gave up 4 bases and J gave up 4 bases, with 23 bases separating them. The CDR3 is 17 amino acids. CDR1 and CDR2 (germline): SGHRS, YFSETQ. CDR3: CASSLSGAGAGVTEAFF. In DNA, the CDR3 is TGCGCCAGCAGCCTATCGGGGGCAGGAGCTGGGGTCACTGAAGCTTTCTTT.

This clone was counted only a few times. The gene calls are TRBV2 and TRBJ1-5; 9 bases match TRBD1. Trimming cost V 6 bases and J 5 bases; bases outside gene matches: 8. Germline lookup yields CDR1 SNHLY and CDR2 FYNNEI. The CDR3 contains 15 residues. CDR3 in DNA: TGTGCCAGCAGCCTGGACAGGGGTTCAGATCAGCCCCAGCATTTT. It codes for CASSLDRGSDQPQHF.

The chain combines TRBV4-1 with TRBJ2-5; D tentatively fits TRBD1 or TRBD2 (6 bases each). CDR1 and CDR2 from the germline V gene are MGHRA and YSYEKL. The length of the CDR3 is 16 residues. With 0 bases removed from V and 5 bases from J, the gap between germline ends came to 16 bases. Here the CDR3 reads CASSQDIVGAGETQYF. The CDR3 nucleotides read TGCGCCAGCAGCCAAGATATCGTGGGGGCGGGGGAGACCCAGTACTTC.

There are a few counts of this clone. The chain recombines TRBV5-4 with TRBJ2-2; no clear D. Germline V gene sequence: CDR1 SGHNT, CDR2 YYREEE (reference sequence). The V end was cut by 7 bases, the J end by 1 base, with 11 bases between. The CDR3 sequence is 14 residues long. In DNA, the CDR3 is TGTGCCAGCCTACAAGGGCAGAACACCGGGGAGCTGTTTTTT. Translation: CASLQGQNTGELFF.

The V call is TRBV11-2, the J call TRBJ1-1; 9 bases are shared with TRBD1. V lost 5 bases, J lost 8 bases, and 3 bases stayed unmatched. CDR1 is SGHAT, CDR2 FQNNGV, per germline. There are 12 residues in the CDR3. CDR3 sequence (DNA): TGTGCCAGCAGCCCCGGGACAGGGGAAGCTTTCTTT. Translated, it gives CASSPGTGEAFF.

This CDR3 reads CASSARQPTEEQYF. CDR3 DNA: TGTGCCAGCAGCGCCAGACAGCCCACCGAGGAGCAGTACTTC. The rearrangement joins TRBV5-7 to TRBJ2-7, with TRBD1 as a possible D gene (5 bases). TRBV5-7 is identified as an open reading frame with a role that is uncertain. This CDR3 is 14 amino acids long. V was trimmed by 4 bases and J by 7 bases, leaving 18 bases between them.

This sequence joins TRBV30 and TRBJ2-3, with TRBD2 matching 11 bases. The CDR3 length is 14 residues. V was pared by 2 bases and J by 5 bases, with 3 bases of the junction left unmatched. CDR1 GTSNPN and CDR2 SVGIG come from the germline V gene (reference sequence). For the CDR3, the DNA is TGTGCCTGGAGTCTAGCGGGAGGCGGAGATACGCAGTATTTT. This gives the protein CAWSLAGGGDTQYF.

This clone was seen a few times. The CDR3 nucleotides read TGCGCCAGCAGCTTGGAGGCAGGGGTCTACTACGAGCAGTACTTC. It translates to CASSLEAGVYYEQYF. This chain joins TRBV5-1 and TRBJ2-7, with D possibly being TRBD1 (6 bases). This CDR3 is 15 amino acids long. Trimming shortened V by 0 bases and J by 3 bases, and 13 bases separated the two germline ends. Germline V CDR1 and CDR2: SGHRS, YFSETQ.

This clone showed up just a few times. V usage is TRBV6-1 and J usage is TRBJ1-2; no clear D. The germline CDR1 and CDR2 sequences are MNHNS and SASEGT. Between the trimmed V and J ends, which lost 8 bases and 4 bases, there was a span of 11 bases. The length of the CDR3 is 12 residues. The CDR3 protein is CASEGGSYGYTF. CDR3 coding DNA: TGTGCCAGCGAGGGCGGGAGCTATGGCTACACCTTC.

The CDR3 spells CSVVPEETQYF. CDR3 nucleotide sequence: TGCAGCGTTGTCCCCGAAGAGACCCAGTACTTC. The chain carries TRBV29-1 and TRBJ2-5; D is unclear. Germline CDR1 is SQVTM and CDR2 is ANQGSEA. V was clipped by 4 bases and J by 3 bases, with 6 bases between them. This CDR3 has 11 residues.

By share, this clone counts as medium-sized (0.01 to 0.1%). The chain combines TRBV5-6 with TRBJ1-4, with unresolved D. There are 12 residues in the CDR3. The ends were cut back, 2 bases at V and 8 bases at J, with 7 bases in the middle. The V gene's germline CDR1 is SGHDT and CDR2 YYEEEE. This CDR3 reads CASSFAKEKLFF. CDR3 sequence (DNA): TGTGCCAGCAGCTTCGCCAAGGAAAAACTGTTTTTT. The full variable domain, completed using reference TRBV5-6 and TRBJ1-4, is DAGVTQSPTHLIKTRGQQVTLRCSPKSGHDTVSWYQQALGQGPQFIFQYYEEEERQRGNFPDRFSGHQFPNYSSELNVNALLLGDSALYLCASSFAKEKLFFGSGTQLSVL.

The genes are TRBV11-2 and TRBJ2-1; the D gene is possibly TRBD2 (6 bases). The CDR3 totals 15 residues. Trimming removed 5 bases at V and 2 bases at J, with 13 bases between. CDR1 is SGHAT, CDR2 FQNNGV, per germline. Here the CDR3 DNA reads TGTGCCAGCAGCCCCTCAACGGGGGCCTACAATGAGCAGTTCTTC. Residues: CASSPSTGAYNEQFF.

The chain carries TRBV4-2 and TRBJ2-3, with 8 bases aligning to TRBD2. This CDR3 contains 14 residues. The germline CDR1 and CDR2 sequences are LGHNA and YNFKEQ. V lost 4 bases, J lost 4 bases, and 4 bases stayed unmatched. The CDR3 spells CASSPGGRPDTQYF. CDR3 sequence (DNA): TGTGCCAGCAGCCCGGGGGGGCGGCCAGATACGCAGTATTTT.

This clone appeared a few times. The chain uses TRBV27 and TRBJ1-2; D perhaps matches TRBD1 (5 bases). Trimming removed 6 bases at V and 7 bases at J, with 12 bases between. In germline, CDR1 is MNHEY, CDR2 SMNVEV (reference sequence). The CDR3 is 12 residues long. CDR3: CASRRGKGGYTF. CDR3 DNA sequence: TGTGCCAGCAGGAGGGGCAAGGGTGGCTACACCTTC.

This clone was counted at least ten times. The V call is TRBV30, the J call TRBJ2-2; tentative D call: TRBD2 (7 bases). CDR3 length: 13 residues. Germline V gene data show CDR1 as GTSNPN and CDR2 as SVGIG (reference sequence). V lost 5 bases and J lost 7, with 14 bases in between. The CDR3: CAWLYREGGELFF. The DNA for the CDR3 is TGTGCCTGGCTATACAGGGAGGGCGGGGAGCTGTTTTTT.

The sample holds a few counts of this clone. V usage is TRBV5-1 and J usage is TRBJ1-5; D unclear. CDR1 is SGHRS and CDR2 is YFSETQ in the germline V gene. The CDR3 is made up of 14 amino acids. V lost 2 bases and J 3 bases, leaving 9 bases between the germline ends. CDR3 DNA: TGCGCCAGCAGCTTCGGAGGGTACAATCAGCCCCAGCATTTT. Its protein product is CASSFGGYNQPQHF.

The rearrangement uses TRBV15 and TRBJ2-3, with 14 nucleotides matching TRBD2. CDR1 and CDR2 from the germline V gene are LNHNV and YYDKDF (reference sequence). The V gene end was trimmed by 6 bases and the J gene end by 4 bases; junction bases not matched to a gene: 0. The CDR3 has 14 amino acids. CDR3 in amino acids: CATRTSGGADTQYF. The CDR3 DNA is TGTGCCACCAGGACTAGCGGGGGGGCAGATACGCAGTATTTT. Drawing the rest from reference TRBV15 and TRBJ2-3, the complete variable domain is DAMVIQNPRYQVTQFGKPVTLSCSQTLNHNVMYWYQQKSSQAPKLLFHYYDKDFNNEADTPDNFQSRRPNTSFCFLDIRSPGLGDTAMYLCATRTSGGADTQYFGPGTRLTVL.